The entry below gives a single TCR beta chain sequence along with its context. The target antigen is unknown. Generated by immunoSEQ multiplex PCR, the TCRdb table keeps only in-frame clones and is missing some. The table lists about 120,000 clones, approximately 92% of them singletons. The sample belongs to a study of OX40 agonist ivuxolimab in advanced cancers. Study results and limitations: The study observed clonal expansion of CD4+ and CD8+ blood T cells by week 6 at 0.1 to 3.0 mg/kg.

V was pared by 2 bases and J by 10 bases, with 21 bases between. The germline V gene has CDR1 SGHTA and CDR2 FQGTGA. The CDR3 loop spans 17 amino acids. This rearrangement joins TRBV7-3 to TRBJ1-6; D call uncertain. The sequence came from an adult with an advanced solid tumor such as melanoma, head and neck, liver or kidney cancer. The starting material was CD4+ or CD8+ T cells sorted from blood, obtained in a trial of the OX40 agonist ivuxolimab. CDR3 bases: TGTGCCAGCAGCTTAGGCCCATCGACGACCCCGGGATCACCCCTCCACTTT. This translates into CASSLGPSTTPGSPLHF.